The 25 T cell receptor beta chains below were found in one sample sequenced in a study of cytomegalovirus exposure and HLA in healthy donors. Primers: 60 Vbeta forward and 13 Jbeta reverse. The assay was immunoSEQ multiplex PCR, and TCRdb's table has in-frame clones only and misses some. The profile shows some 100,000 clones, 62% of them singletons. The specimen was PBMCs. The receptor source for this set is a woman aged 25 to 45 in good health and CMV-seropositive.

This clone has only a few counts. This chain joins TRBV2 and TRBJ2-2, with D perhaps matching TRBD1 (5 bases). The germline V gene has CDR1 SNHLY and CDR2 FYNNEI. The CDR3 runs to 17 residues. V was cut by 3 bases and J by 2 bases, with 16 bases left in between. The CDR3 DNA reads TGTGCCAGCAGTGATCTCAGGGCCAGAGGCAACACCGGGGAGCTGTTTTTT. Amino acid sequence: CASSDLRARGNTGELFF.

The CDR3 is CASSPTSGETYEQYF. The CDR3 bases are TGTGCCAGCAGTCCTACTAGCGGGGAAACCTACGAGCAGTACTTC. The chain carries TRBV28 and TRBJ2-7; 10 bases fit TRBD2. The ends lost 5 bases at V and 2 bases at J; junction bases unmatched: 6. The CDR3 spans 15 residues. Germline V lookup: CDR1 MDHEN, CDR2 SYDVKM.

The chain combines TRBV19 with TRBJ2-2, with D possibly matching TRBD1 (5 bases). This CDR3 has 13 amino acids. Trimming took 7 bases from V and 6 from J, leaving 12 bases between them. Germline values: CDR1 LNHDA, CDR2 SQIVND (reference sequence). DNA of the CDR3: TGTGCCAGTAAGCCCCAGGGTTCCGGGGAGCTGTTTTTT. Amino acids: CASKPQGSGELFF. Variable domain in full (rest from reference TRBV19 and TRBJ2-2): DGGITQSPKYLFRKEGQNVTLSCEQNLNHDAMYWYRQDPGQGLRLIYYSQIVNDFQKGDIAEGYSVSREKKESFPLTVTSAQKNPTAFYLCASKPQGSGELFFGEGSRLTVL.

The chain has TRBV18 and TRBJ1-6, with D maybe TRBD1 (6 bases). The CDR3 covers 16 residues. In germline, CDR1 is KGHSH, CDR2 LQKENI. Trimming took off 4 bases at V and 0 bases at J, with 10 bases between the two ends. For the CDR3, the DNA is TGTGCCAGCTCACGAGACAGGAGCTCCTATAATTCACCCCTCCACTTT. Its translation: CASSRDRSSYNSPLHF.

This sequence joins TRBV9 and TRBJ1-3; D might be TRBD1 (6 bases). The CDR3 contains 15 residues. V was pared by 3 bases and J by 2 bases, with 12 bases between. Germline V gene lookup returns CDR1 SGDLS and CDR2 YYNGEE. This CDR3 reads CASSAAGQTGNTIYF. The CDR3 DNA reads as TGTGCCAGCAGCGCTGCTGGACAGACTGGAAACACCATATATTTT.

Comments on this clone: A read error may account for a junction end that differs from germline. This sequence joins TRBV18 and TRBJ1-2, with TRBD1 identical over 9 bases. The germline CDR1 and CDR2 sequences are KGHSH and LQKENI. The CDR3 has 20 residues. CDR3 nucleotide sequence: TGTGCCAGCTCACCCGTGAGCTCCGGGACAGGGCCTTCTTCTAACTATGGCTACCCCTTC. This translates into CASSPVSSGTGPSSNYGYPF. Based on the CDR3 plus reference TRBV18 and TRBJ1-2, the full variable domain is NAGVMQNPRHLVRRRGQEARLRCSPMKGHSHVYWYRQLPEEGLKFMVYLQKENIIDESGMPKERFSAEFPKEGPSILRIQQVVRGDSAAYFCASSPVSSGTGPSSNYGYPFGSGTRLTVV.

A few counts support this clone. The chain joins TRBV6-5 to TRBJ2-5, with a possible D match to TRBD1 (5 bases). Between the trimmed V and J ends, which lost 0 bases and 1 base, there was a span of 12 bases. Germline V lookup: CDR1 MNHEY, CDR2 SVGAGI. The CDR3 sequence is 16 residues long. The CDR3 DNA reads TGTGCCAGCAGTTACTCGATCCCACAGGTCCAAGAGACCCAGTACTTC. Translating it yields CASSYSIPQVQETQYF.

The chain links TRBV6-1 to TRBJ1-5, with TRBD1 matching over 8 bases. The CDR3 runs to 15 residues. Losses at the gene ends were 5 bases for V and 7 bases for J; bases not matched to a gene: 10. Germline CDR1 and CDR2: MNHNS and SASEGT. CDR3 in DNA: TGTGCCAGCAGTTGGGACAGGTTTGCCAGGCAGCCCCAGCATTTT. It translates to CASSWDRFARQPQHF.

The rearrangement joins TRBV11-3 to TRBJ2-7, with a possible D match to TRBD1 (5 bases). CDR3 size: 11 residues. The V end lost 6 bases, the J end lost 5 bases, and 8 bases lay between the germline ends. Germline lookup yields CDR1 SGHNT and CDR2 YENEEA. CDR3 nucleotide sequence: TGTGCCAGCAGGCAGGGCCACGAGCAGTACTTC. Protein product: CASRQGHEQYF.

In its sample, this clone was seen a few times. The CDR3 DNA reads as TGCGCCAGCAGCCTACAGGGTACAGCTTTCTTT. Amino acid sequence: CASSLQGTAFF. The rearrangement joins TRBV5-1 to TRBJ1-1; D might be TRBD1 (6 bases). The CDR3 runs to 11 residues. Per germline, CDR1 SGHRS and CDR2 YFSETQ. V was trimmed by 4 bases and J by 10 bases, leaving 11 bases between them.

The chain employs TRBV18 and TRBJ1-2, with 9 positions matching TRBD1. With 3 bases clipped from V and 8 bases from J, the junction kept 7 bases outside the gene matches. Per germline, CDR1 KGHSH and CDR2 LQKENI. The CDR3 is 14 amino acids. CDR3 nucleotides: TGTGCCAGCTCACCCCTGGACAGGGGAGAGGGCTACACCTTC. It encodes CASSPLDRGEGYTF.

The V and J genes are TRBV1 and TRBJ2-7; the D call of TRBD2 is as the table states it, not checked on the DNA. TRBV1 is noted as a pseudogene. The CDR3 is 18 residues long. The DNA for the CDR3 is TGCACCAGCAGCCAAGATCCCCGGGGGGGCCCTACCTCCTACGAGCAGTACTTC. This sequence encodes CTSSQDPRGGPTSYEQYF.

V and J are TRBV7-9 and TRBJ1-1; D might be TRBD1 (5 bases). The CDR3 loop spans 13 amino acids. Trimming stripped 4 bases from V and 7 bases from J, with 13 bases between. Germline CDR1 SEHNR, CDR2 FQNEAQ (reference sequence). The CDR3: CASSSRGIVEAFF. In nucleotides, the CDR3 is TGTGCCAGCAGCTCGCGGGGGATAGTTGAAGCTTTCTTT.

The chain couples TRBV28 to TRBJ2-5; 8 bases are shared with TRBD1. Germline assignment: CDR1 MDHEN and CDR2 SYDVKM. The CDR3 length is 14 residues. Trimming at V came to 5 bases and at J to 5 bases, leaving 7 bases not matched to a gene. The CDR3 loop is CASSVNRGRETQYF. The CDR3 DNA sequence: TGTGCCAGCAGTGTAAACAGGGGGAGGGAGACCCAGTACTTC.

Written as DNA, the CDR3 is TGTGCCAGCAGATCCCAGGGGGCCACTAATGAAAAACTGTTTTTT. Its translation: CASRSQGATNEKLFF. This chain links TRBV7-8 with TRBJ1-4, with 8 positions matching TRBD1. This CDR3 has 15 amino acids. Germline loops: CDR1 SGHVS, CDR2 FQNEAQ. V lost 6 bases, J lost 2 bases, and 5 bases stayed unmatched.

The V gene is TRBV15, the J gene TRBJ1-1, with 7 bases that match TRBD1. V gave up 0 bases and J gave up 8 bases; unmatched junction bases: 3. CDR3 length: 13 residues. Germline-derived CDR1 and CDR2 are LNHNV and YYDKDF (reference sequence). CDR3 sequence: CATSRDLDREAFF. CDR3 nucleotides: TGTGCCACCAGCAGAGACTTGGACAGGGAAGCTTTCTTT.

This clone was recorded once. The gene calls are TRBV4-2 and TRBJ1-2; D is unresolved. The length of the CDR3 is 14 residues. Trimming took off 0 bases at V and 4 bases at J, with 9 bases between the two ends. Germline V gene data show CDR1 as LGHNA and CDR2 as YNFKEQ. The CDR3 region has the DNA TGTGCCAGCAGCCAAGATGCACAGTCCTATGGCTACACCTTC. This translates into CASSQDAQSYGYTF.

The genes are TRBV2 and TRBJ2-7; 9 nucleotides match TRBD1. Germline assignment: CDR1 SNHLY and CDR2 FYNNEI. The CDR3 is made up of 17 amino acids. V dropped 3 bases and J dropped 4; count of bases not matched to a gene: 13. In nucleotides, the CDR3 is TGTGCCAGCAGTGATAACGTCCTGGGACAGGGTGCGTACGAGCAGTACTTC. It is translated as CASSDNVLGQGAYEQYF.

The V gene is TRBV2, the J gene TRBJ2-6; D gene uncertain. The length of the CDR3 is 13 residues. Trimming stripped 7 bases from V and 0 bases from J, with 4 bases between. Germline V gene sequence: CDR1 SNHLY, CDR2 FYNNEI. The chain's CDR3 is CASTLSGANVLTF. DNA for the CDR3: TGTGCCAGCACCCTCTCTGGGGCCAACGTCCTGACTTTC. The whole variable domain, filled in from reference TRBV2 and TRBJ2-6, reads EPEVTQTPSHQVTQMGQEVILRCVPISNHLYFYWYRQILGQKVEFLVSFYNNEISEKSEIFDDQFSVERPDGSNFTLKIRSTKLEDSAMYFCASTLSGANVLTFGAGSRLTVL.

The rearrangement links TRBV30 to TRBJ1-2; D gene unclear. Per the germline V gene, CDR1 is GTSNPN and CDR2 is SVGIG (reference sequence). Trimming left V 0 bases short and J 7 bases short, with 9 bases between. The CDR3 runs 12 residues. CDR3 sequence (DNA): TGTGCCTGGAGTGTAGGAGGAAGTGGCTACACCTTC. This translates into CAWSVGGSGYTF.

The chain is built from TRBV5-1 and TRBJ1-2; perhaps TRBD1 as D (6 bases). CDR1 and CDR2 from the germline V gene are SGHRS and YFSETQ. The CDR3 runs to 15 residues. Between the trimmed V and J ends, which lost 3 bases and 6 bases, there was a span of 18 bases. The CDR3 region is CASSSSLLQGNGYTF. DNA of the CDR3: TGCGCCAGCAGCTCTTCCCTATTACAGGGAAATGGCTACACCTTC.

This clone was observed a few times. V is TRBV2 and J is TRBJ2-7; no clear D gene. Trimming pared 1 base from V and 0 bases from J, leaving 7 bases between. This CDR3 is 14 amino acids long. Germline CDR1 and CDR2: SNHLY and FYNNEI. Here the CDR3 DNA reads TGTGCCAGCAGTGAAGACGGTTACTCCTACGAGCAGTACTTC. Protein: CASSEDGYSYEQYF. Full variable domain (outside the CDR3, taken from reference TRBV2 and TRBJ2-7): EPEVTQTPSHQVTQMGQEVILRCVPISNHLYFYWYRQILGQKVEFLVSFYNNEISEKSEIFDDQFSVERPDGSNFTLKIRSTKLEDSAMYFCASSEDGYSYEQYFGPGTRLTVT.

The rearrangement links TRBV28 to TRBJ2-2; D is unresolved. The V gene's germline CDR1 is MDHEN and CDR2 SYDVKM. The CDR3 runs 17 residues. Trimming removed 3 bases from V and 6 bases from J, with 20 bases in between. The CDR3 DNA reads as TGTGCCAGCAGTTTTCCAACTGCCCTTGGCGGCGCCGGGGAGCTGTTTTTT. It encodes CASSFPTALGGAGELFF. Looking up the rest from reference TRBV28 and TRBJ2-2 gives the full variable domain: DVKVTQSSRYLVKRTGEKVFLECVQDMDHENMFWYRQDPGLGLRLIYFSYDVKMKEKGDIPEGYSVSREKKERFSLILESASTNQTSMYLCASSFPTALGGAGELFFGEGSRLTVL.

This clone was picked up one time. V and J are TRBV7-9 and TRBJ1-1; 9 bases map to TRBD1. Per the germline V gene, CDR1 is SEHNR and CDR2 is FQNEAQ (reference sequence). CDR3 length: 14 amino acids. This CDR3 is CSAGTGMRDTEAFF. For the CDR3, the DNA is TGTTCCGCGGGGACAGGGATGAGGGACACTGAAGCTTTCTTT. Full variable domain (missing parts from reference TRBV7-9 and TRBJ1-1): DTGVSQNPRHKITKRGQNVTFRCDPISEHNRLYWYRQTLGQGPEFLTYFQNEAQLEKSRLLSDRFSAERPKGSFSTLEIQRTEQGDSAMYLCSAGTGMRDTEAFFGQGTRLTVV.

This rearrangement joins TRBV12-5 to TRBJ2-5, with 10 bases identical to TRBD2. The junction had 4 bases not matched to a gene; V was cut back by 2 bases and J by 4 bases. Germline CDR1 is LGHNT and CDR2 is FRNRAP. The length of the CDR3 is 15 residues. CDR3 nucleotides: TGTGCTAGTGGTTTGCCTAGCGGGGGAGGAGAGACCCAGTACTTC. It encodes CASGLPSGGGETQYF.